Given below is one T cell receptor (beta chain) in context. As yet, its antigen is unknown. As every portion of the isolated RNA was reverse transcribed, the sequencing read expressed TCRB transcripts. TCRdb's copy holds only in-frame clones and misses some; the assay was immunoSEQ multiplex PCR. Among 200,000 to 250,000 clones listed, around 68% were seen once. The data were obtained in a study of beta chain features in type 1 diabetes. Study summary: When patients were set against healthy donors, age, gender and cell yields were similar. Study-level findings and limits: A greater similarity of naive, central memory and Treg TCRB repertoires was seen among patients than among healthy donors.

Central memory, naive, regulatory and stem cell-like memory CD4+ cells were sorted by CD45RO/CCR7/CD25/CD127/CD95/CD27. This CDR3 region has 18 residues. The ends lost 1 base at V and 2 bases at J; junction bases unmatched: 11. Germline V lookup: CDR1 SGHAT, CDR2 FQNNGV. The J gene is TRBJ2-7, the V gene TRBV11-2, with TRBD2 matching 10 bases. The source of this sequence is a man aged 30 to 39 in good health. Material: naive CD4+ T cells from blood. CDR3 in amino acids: CASSLVRASGSFPYEQYF. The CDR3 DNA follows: TGTGCCAGCAGCTTAGTAAGGGCTAGCGGGAGTTTTCCCTACGAGCAGTACTTC.